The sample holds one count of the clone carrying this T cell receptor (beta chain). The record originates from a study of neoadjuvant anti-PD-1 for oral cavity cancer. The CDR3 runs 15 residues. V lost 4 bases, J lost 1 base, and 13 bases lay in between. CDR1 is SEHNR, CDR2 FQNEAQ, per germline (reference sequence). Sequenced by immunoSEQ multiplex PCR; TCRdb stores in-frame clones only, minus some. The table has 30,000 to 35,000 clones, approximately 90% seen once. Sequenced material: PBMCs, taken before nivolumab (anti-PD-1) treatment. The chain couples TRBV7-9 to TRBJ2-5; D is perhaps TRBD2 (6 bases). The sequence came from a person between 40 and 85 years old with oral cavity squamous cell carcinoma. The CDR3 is CASSSRRGTQETQYF. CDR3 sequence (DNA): TGTGCCAGCAGCTCCCGCCGGGGGACCCAAGAGACCCAGTACTTC.